The present TCR beta chain was sequenced within a study of blood T cells in healthy people across ages. A second 7 to 11 cycle PCR used barcoded and J-beta primers. Each CDR3 protein gets one entry after TCRdb re-called the 5' RACE reads with MiXCR. This repertoire shows 540,000 or so distinct CDR3 sequences, less than 25% found once; its top ten account for roughly 9%. In the case of this clonotype: The conserved phenylalanine or tryptophan is not found at the CDR3 terminus, so this likely reflects a read error.

In germline, CDR1 is KGHSH, CDR2 LQKENI. Trimming shortened V by 4 bases and J by 4 bases, and 17 bases separated the two germline ends. This CDR3 comprises 15 residues. The same sample was also used in a study of T cells of mothers and their children.

The clonotype comes from a boy aged 10-17 years in good health. V and J are TRBV18 and TRBJ2-7, with a weak D call TRBD2 (5 bases). Sequenced material: blood. The CDR3 DNA sequence: TGTGCCAGCTCACTTGGGTCTAGCAGAGATTACGAGCAGTACCTC. Its translation is CASSLGSSRDYEQYL.